Following are 20 T cell receptor beta chains from one sample sequenced in a study of TIL therapy for anti-PD-1-resistant metastatic lung cancer. The libraries were made with immunoSEQ v3. Assay used: immunoSEQ multiplex PCR; TCRdb lists only in-frame clones, some missing. In the table there are 25,000 to 40,000 clones, 74% of which are singletons. The time point: pre-treatment sample, taken before nivolumab and TIL therapy. The sample was blood, taken at baseline. These receptors all come from a woman aged 30-85 years with non-small cell lung cancer.

The J gene is TRBJ2-1, the V gene TRBV5-1, with TRBD2 matching 13 bases. Per the germline V gene, CDR1 is SGHRS and CDR2 is YFSETQ. J lost 8 bases, V lost 5 bases, and 10 bases had no gene match. The CDR3 spans 16 residues. The CDR3 DNA follows: TGCGCCAGCAGACAAGATGGACTAGCGGGAGCAGATGAGCAGTTCTTC. It yields the protein CASRQDGLAGADEQFF.

This chain's CDR3 is CASGKGLQTQYF. The CDR3 bases are TGTGCCAGCGGCAAGGGGTTGCAGACCCAGTACTTC. The V call is TRBV27, the J call TRBJ2-5; a possible D gene is TRBD1 (5 bases). The germline CDR1 and CDR2 sequences are MNHEY and SMNVEV (reference sequence). The CDR3 extends over 12 amino acids. The V end lost 8 bases, the J end lost 6 bases, and 13 bases lay between the germline ends.

V usage is TRBV14 and J usage is TRBJ2-1; D possibly uses TRBD1 or TRBD2 (5 bases each). The CDR3 has 15 residues. V was clipped by 1 base and J by 3 bases, with 10 bases between them. From germline, CDR1 is SGHDN and CDR2 FVKESK. The CDR3 is CASSQAGPNYNEQFF. In nucleotides, the CDR3 is TGTGCCAGCAGCCAAGCGGGACCGAACTACAATGAGCAGTTCTTC.

The genes are TRBV5-6 and TRBJ2-1, with 8 nucleotides matching TRBD2. CDR3 length: 15 residues. With V trimmed by 2 bases and J by 3 bases, 4 bases remained unmatched. Germline values: CDR1 SGHDT, CDR2 YYEEEE. CDR3 DNA: TGTGCCAGCAGCTTTACGAGCGGGAGCTACAATGAGCAGTTCTTC. Translating it yields CASSFTSGSYNEQFF.

The V and J genes are TRBV30 and TRBJ1-3; 9 bases match TRBD1. Germline values: CDR1 GTSNPN, CDR2 SVGIG (reference sequence). The CDR3 length is 15 residues. The trim removed 8 bases at V and 0 bases at J, leaving 8 bases unmatched. CDR3 in amino acids: CAVRDRVLSGNTIYF. In nucleotides, the CDR3 is TGTGCCGTCCGGGACAGGGTTCTCTCTGGAAACACCATATATTTT.

Written as DNA, the CDR3 is TGTGCCAGCAGCAAAGTGGGGGGGGCAGGCCCTCAAGAGACCCAGTACTTC. Encoded protein: CASSKVGGAGPQETQYF. The chain carries TRBV21-1 and TRBJ2-5; TRBD2, the table's D call, lacks a check against the DNA. TRBV21-1 is recorded as a pseudogene. The CDR3 spans 17 residues.

This clone occurred a few times. The genes are TRBV14 and TRBJ1-1, with D tentatively TRBD1 (5 bases). The germline gives CDR1 SGHDN, CDR2 FVKESK. The V and J ends lost 4 bases and 4 bases respectively, with 13 bases between them. This CDR3 region has 14 residues. The CDR3 nucleotides are TGTGCCAGCAGCCGAAACCAGGGTGGCACTGAAGCTTTCTTT. Translation: CASSRNQGGTEAFF.

The rearrangement joins TRBV11-2 to TRBJ1-2; a weak D match, TRBD1 (5 bases). This CDR3 contains 13 residues. Trimming left V 1 base short and J 8 bases short, with 11 bases between. Germline CDR1 and CDR2: SGHAT and FQNNGV. CDR3 loop: CASSLGGPEGYTF. The CDR3 bases are TGTGCCAGCAGCTTAGGGGGCCCCGAGGGCTACACCTTC.

V usage is TRBV5-1 and J usage is TRBJ2-5; 8 bases match TRBD2. After removal of 1 base from V and 2 bases from J, the junction contained 7 bases not matched to a gene. This CDR3 is built from 16 residues. Germline V CDR1 and CDR2: SGHRS, YFSETQ. This CDR3 reads CASSLSTSGQQETQYF. The CDR3 DNA follows: TGCGCCAGCAGCTTGTCTACTAGCGGCCAACAAGAGACCCAGTACTTC.

V is TRBV27 and J is TRBJ2-7; 8 bases match TRBD1. With V trimmed by 5 bases and J by 5 bases, 14 bases remained unmatched. This CDR3 is 16 amino acids long. Germline V gives CDR1 MNHEY, CDR2 SMNVEV (reference sequence). CDR3 bases: TGTGCCAGCAGTCCCTTCTCGTTGACAGGGGAAGACGAGCAGTACTTC. Translating gives CASSPFSLTGEDEQYF.

The chain has TRBV9 and TRBJ2-3, with D possibly matching TRBD1 (5 bases). The V end lost 3 bases, the J end lost 4 bases, and 18 bases lay between the germline ends. Germline CDR1 reads SGDLS; CDR2 reads YYNGEE. There are 16 residues in the CDR3. The CDR3 region is CASSAYQGRSSDTQYF. The CDR3 DNA follows: TGTGCCAGCAGCGCATACCAGGGTAGGAGTTCAGATACGCAGTATTTT.

The chain uses TRBV5-6 and TRBJ2-7; perhaps TRBD1 as D (5 bases). The CDR3 covers 14 residues. The germline V gene has CDR1 SGHDT and CDR2 YYEEEE. The ends were cut back, 1 base at V and 1 base at J, with 9 bases in the middle. The CDR3 loop is CASSLYRNSYEQYF. CDR3 sequence (DNA): TGTGCCAGCAGCTTGTACAGGAATTCCTACGAGCAGTACTTC. The variable domain in full, with the rest retrieved from reference TRBV5-6 and TRBJ2-7, is DAGVTQSPTHLIKTRGQQVTLRCSPKSGHDTVSWYQQALGQGPQFIFQYYEEEERQRGNFPDRFSGHQFPNYSSELNVNALLLGDSALYLCASSLYRNSYEQYFGPGTRLTVT.

CDR3 nucleotides: TGTGCCAGCAGCGTAGGGACGGGAGGGCCCTACGAGACCCAGTACTTC. Translating it yields CASSVGTGGPYETQYF. The chain employs TRBV9 and TRBJ2-5; 8 bases fit TRBD2. CDR3 length: 16 residues. With V trimmed by 0 bases and J by 5 bases, 9 bases remained unmatched. CDR1 SGDLS and CDR2 YYNGEE come from the germline V gene.

This chain uses TRBV6-1 with TRBJ2-3, with a weak D call TRBD2 (5 bases). CDR1 and CDR2 (germline): MNHNS, SASEGT. Deletions cut 7 bases from V and 0 bases from J, with 11 bases between. The CDR3 has 14 amino acids. The CDR3 region has the DNA TGTGCCAGCACCAGCGGCCCTAGCACAGATACGCAGTATTTT. Encoded protein: CASTSGPSTDTQYF.

In this sample, this clone turned up a few times. The J gene is TRBJ2-3, the V gene TRBV28, with D tentatively TRBD2 (5 bases). From germline, CDR1 is MDHEN and CDR2 SYDVKM. V lost 7 bases and J 0 bases, leaving 11 bases between the germline ends. The CDR3 is made up of 14 amino acids. CDR3 coding DNA: TGTGCCAGCAAAGCGGCGGTTAGCACAGATACGCAGTATTTT. It yields the protein CASKAAVSTDTQYF.

The CDR3 region is CASGREDSYNEQFF. The DNA for the CDR3 is TGTGCCAGCGGACGCGAGGACTCCTACAATGAGCAGTTCTTC. The V gene is TRBV6-5, the J gene TRBJ2-1; no definite D call. The CDR3 is 14 residues long. V lost 8 bases, J lost 0 bases, and 11 bases lay in between. Germline-derived CDR1 and CDR2 are MNHEY and SVGAGI.

The rearrangement uses TRBV6-5 and TRBJ2-3, with TRBD1 identical over 10 bases. The CDR3 loop spans 15 amino acids. V shed 7 bases, J shed 1 base, and the junction held 5 bases outside the gene matches. The germline gives CDR1 MNHEY, CDR2 SVGAGI. The CDR3 coding sequence is TGTGCCAGCACAGACAGGGGGCCGGGCACAGATACGCAGTATTTT. Residues: CASTDRGPGTDTQYF.

This clone showed up just a few times. A read error may account for a junction end that differs from germline. The chain combines TRBV4-1 with TRBJ1-5, with D unresolved. CDR1 is MGHRA, CDR2 YSYEKL, per germline. The CDR3 covers 14 residues. CDR3 in amino acids: CASSQEEGNQPQHF. CDR3 DNA sequence: TGCGCCAGCAGCCAAGAGGAAGGCAACCAGCCCCAGCATTTT.

The gene calls are TRBV7-2 and TRBJ2-3; 8 nucleotides match TRBD2. The germline CDR1 and CDR2 sequences are SGHTA and FQGNSA. V trimming: 3 bases; J trimming: 7 bases; junction bases outside the gene matches: 9. The CDR3 has 15 residues. The CDR3 protein is CASSFSGGPTNTQYF. The CDR3 DNA is TGTGCCAGCAGCTTTTCGGGAGGGCCAACAAATACGCAGTATTTT.

This clone was detected a few times. The genes are TRBV7-2 and TRBJ2-1, with 11 bases aligning to TRBD2. The ends lost 4 bases at V and 0 bases at J; junction bases unmatched: 5. The germline gives CDR1 SGHTA, CDR2 FQGNSA. The length of the CDR3 is 17 residues. The CDR3 here is CASSYITSGSSYNEQFF. For the CDR3, the DNA is TGTGCCAGCAGCTATATAACTAGCGGGAGCTCCTACAATGAGCAGTTCTTC.